The clone carrying this T cell receptor beta chain turned up a few times. The data were taken from a study of blood T cells in healthy people across ages. Primers used in a second PCR of about 6 to 11 cycles were a sample-barcoded 5' primer and a J-beta primer mix. TCRdb analysed the 5' RACE reads with MiXCR anew, one entry per CDR3 protein. Here the sample spans about 580,000 distinct CDR3 sequences, 47% being singletons. The V end lost 1 base, the J end lost 2 bases, and 9 bases lay between the germline ends. This CDR3 is 14 amino acids long. Germline V gene lookup returns CDR1 SGHTA and CDR2 FQGNSA.

The TCR comes from a man of 80 years or more in good health. Material for sequencing was blood. The chain joins TRBV7-2 to TRBJ2-7; D gene uncertain. The CDR3 loop is CASSLGRLAYEQYF. CDR3 coding DNA: TGTGCCAGCAGCTTAGGGAGATTAGCCTACGAGCAGTACTTC.